What follows is one TCR beta chain and its context. Clones were sequenced by immunoSEQ multiplex PCR, and TCRdb holds only the in-frame ones, with some missing. Counted here are roughly 250,000 clones, approximately 83% occurring once; the ten biggest clones make up around 4.5%. V shed 5 bases, J shed 4 bases, and the junction held 9 bases outside the gene matches. The CDR3 covers 15 residues. Per the germline V gene, CDR1 is SGHRS and CDR2 is YFSETQ. The sample is drawn from a study of blood T cell repertoires in COVID-19. Study summary: COVID-19 samples collected from the United States, Italy and Spain covered acute and convalescent phases. Sources were T cells, B-cell-depleted T cells, or PBMCs; the material itself was cDNA or gDNA.

Cohort placement rested on clinical history that participants reported themselves. V and J are TRBV5-1 and TRBJ1-2, with 9 bases that match TRBD1. Sequencing was done on a sample of PBMCs or T cells enriched from blood (not recorded which). This sequence originates from a woman aged 25 to 39 who had recovered from COVID-19. CDR3 nucleotides: TGCGCCAGCAGGTTGCCGGGACAGGGTCTCTATGGCTACACCTTC. Translation: CASRLPGQGLYGYTF.